These T cell receptor beta chains were read from a single sample in a study of response to subunit inactivated influenza vaccine. TCRdb analysed the RT-PCR reads with MiXCR anew, one entry per CDR3 protein. Among about 540,000 distinct CDR3 sequences, roughly 25% were seen once, and the ten largest hold 2.5% to 3.5%. The sample also formed part of further work on T cells expressing NK-cell markers.

The sample here was CD4+ T cells sorted from PBMCs, taken 12 days after vaccination. These receptors all stem from a man aged 50-60 years who received an inactivated influenza vaccine. CDR3s include the opening cysteine and the closing phenylalanine or tryptophan. The D gene is left open where the match is weak. Expanded clones are given a class, and other clones once, few, many or no size at all.

J gene: TRBJ2-3; CDR3 length: 20; D gene: TRBD2; clone size: few; V gene: TRBV11-2; CDR3 DNA: TGTGCCAGCAGCTTAGACCCCGGGCTAGCGGGGGGGCGTAGCACAGATACGCAGTATTTT; CDR3 protein: CASSLDPGLAGGRSTDTQYF
J gene: TRBJ2-7; CDR3 length: 13; D gene: NA; clone size: few; V gene: TRBV28; CDR3 DNA: TGTGCCAGCAGTTTACCTCCAATCTACGAGCAGTACTTC; CDR3 protein: CASSLPPIYEQYF
J gene: TRBJ1-5; CDR3 length: 15; D gene: NA; clone size: NA; V gene: TRBV12-3/TRBV12-4; CDR3 DNA: TGTGCCAGCAGTGCCGGGCCTGATAGCAATCAGCCCCAGCATTTT; CDR3 protein: CASSAGPDSNQPQHF
J gene: TRBJ1-1; CDR3 length: 13; D gene: NA; clone size: many; V gene: TRBV11-2; CDR3 DNA: TGTGCCAGCAGCTTCAGTTTGAACACTGAAGCTTTCTTT; CDR3 protein: CASSFSLNTEAFF
J gene: TRBJ1-1; CDR3 length: 14; D gene: NA; clone size: NA; V gene: TRBV20-1; CDR3 DNA: TGCAGTGCTACGTCGATGGGCCGAAACACTGAAGCTTTCTTT; CDR3 protein: CSATSMGRNTEAFF
J gene: TRBJ1-5; CDR3 length: 17; D gene: NA; clone size: few; V gene: TRBV20-1; CDR3 DNA: TGCAGTGCTAGAGCCGTACACGGCCGTTATAGCAATCAGCCCCAGCATTTT; CDR3 protein: CSARAVHGRYSNQPQHF
J gene: TRBJ2-2; CDR3 length: 16; D gene: NA; clone size: few; V gene: TRBV7-2; CDR3 DNA: TGTGCCAGCAGCCCCACCTGGCTAATGAACACCGGGGAGCTGTTTTTT; CDR3 protein: CASSPTWLMNTGELFF
J gene: TRBJ1-1; CDR3 length: 14; D gene: NA; clone size: few; V gene: TRBV5-1; CDR3 DNA: TGCGCCAGCAGCTTGGCCGTCCGGAACACTGAAGCTTTCTTT; CDR3 protein: CASSLAVRNTEAFF
J gene: TRBJ2-4; CDR3 length: 14; D gene: NA; clone size: few; V gene: TRBV4-3; CDR3 DNA: TGCGCCAGCAGCCAAGATCGGGGGGCGAACATTCAGTACTTC; CDR3 protein: CASSQDRGANIQYF
J gene: TRBJ1-1; CDR3 length: 15; D gene: NA; clone size: NA; V gene: TRBV7-9; CDR3 DNA: TGTGCCAGCAGCTTAGGGGTACGAGGGCACACTGAAGCTTTCTTT; CDR3 protein: CASSLGVRGHTEAFF
J gene: TRBJ2-3; CDR3 length: 16; D gene: TRBD2; clone size: NA; V gene: TRBV20-1; CDR3 DNA: TGCAGTGCTAGCCGGACTAGCGGCGGGGTCACAGATACGCAGTATTTT; CDR3 protein: CSASRTSGGVTDTQYF
J gene: TRBJ2-5; CDR3 length: 13; D gene: NA; clone size: NA; V gene: TRBV7-8; CDR3 DNA: TGTGCCAGCAGCTTAGCGGTACGGGAGACCCAGTACTTC; CDR3 protein: CASSLAVRETQYF
J gene: TRBJ2-1; CDR3 length: 15; D gene: TRBD2; clone size: many; V gene: TRBV7-2; CDR3 DNA: TGTGCCAGCAGCTTGACTAGCGGGAGGCACAATGAGCAGTTCTTC; CDR3 protein: CASSLTSGRHNEQFF
J gene: TRBJ1-1; CDR3 length: 13; D gene: TRBD1; clone size: few; V gene: TRBV20-1; CDR3 DNA: TGCAGTGCTAGAGATCCCAACAGGGGTGAAGCTTTCTTT; CDR3 protein: CSARDPNRGEAFF